This T cell receptor beta chain was sequenced in a study of CD8+ T cells in alopecia areata. The CDR3 covers 14 residues. V dropped 2 bases and J dropped 8 bases, with 15 bases sitting between them. Germline values: CDR1 MNHEY, CDR2 SVGAGI. This clone was counted only a few times. Treatment reported: oral pan-JAK inhibitor, 5-10 mg twice daily. RNA extraction and reverse transcription yielded cDNA as sequencing template. Measured with immunoSEQ multiplex PCR; TCRdb has only the in-frame clones, and not every one. Of approximately 170,000 clones in the sample, approximately 60% were seen once. The source was CD4+ T cells sorted from blood, collected at week 4, from a patient treated with tofacitinib. The source is a human donor with alopecia areata. The chain employs TRBV6-5 and TRBJ1-2; the D is unclear. CDR3 sequence (DNA): TGTGCCAGCAGTTACAACGACGAGGTTGGCGGCTACACCTTC. Translation: CASSYNDEVGGYTF.